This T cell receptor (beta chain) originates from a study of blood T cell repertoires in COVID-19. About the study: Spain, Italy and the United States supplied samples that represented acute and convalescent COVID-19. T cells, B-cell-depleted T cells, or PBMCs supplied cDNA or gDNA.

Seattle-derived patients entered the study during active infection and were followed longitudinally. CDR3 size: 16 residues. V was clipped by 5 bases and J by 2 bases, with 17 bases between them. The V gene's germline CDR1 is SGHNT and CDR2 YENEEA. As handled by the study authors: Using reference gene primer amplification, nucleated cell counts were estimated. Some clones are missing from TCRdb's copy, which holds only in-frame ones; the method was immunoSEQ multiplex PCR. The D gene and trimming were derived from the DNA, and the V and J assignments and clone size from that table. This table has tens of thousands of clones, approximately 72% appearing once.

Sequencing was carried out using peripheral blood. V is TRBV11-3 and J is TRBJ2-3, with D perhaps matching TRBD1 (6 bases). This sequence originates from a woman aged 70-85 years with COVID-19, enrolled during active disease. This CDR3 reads CASSKRQSGATDTQYF. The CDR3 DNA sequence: TGTGCCAGCAGCAAGAGACAGTCAGGGGCCACAGATACGCAGTATTTT.